Listed here are 26 T cell receptor beta chains from one sample, sequenced in a study of T cell responses to AZD1222 COVID-19 vaccine. TCRdb keeps only in-frame clones here, not all; method: immunoSEQ multiplex PCR. The sample yields around 110,000 clones, 80% to 90% seen once. The sample here was peripheral blood, taken on day 0 of MenACWY control vaccination. The receptors here all came from an adult in good health.

This chain joins TRBV19 and TRBJ1-1; 7 bases agree with TRBD1. The CDR3 sequence is 15 residues long. The germline V gene has CDR1 LNHDA and CDR2 SQIVND (reference sequence). V shed 4 bases and J 1 base; nucleotides not matched to a gene: 6. The CDR3 sequence is CASSKSGQQNTEAFF. CDR3 in DNA: TGTGCCAGTAGTAAATCGGGACAGCAGAACACTGAAGCTTTCTTT.

This clone was detected a few times. The V gene is TRBV7-9, the J gene TRBJ2-7; no reliable D call. Deletions cut 0 bases from V and 4 bases from J, with 10 bases between. CDR3 length equals 14 residues. Per germline, CDR1 SEHNR and CDR2 FQNEAQ (reference sequence). The CDR3 sequence is CASSLAGRSYEQYF. The CDR3, as DNA: TGTGCCAGCAGCTTAGCAGGACGGAGTTACGAGCAGTACTTC.

The sample holds a few counts of this clone. The V and J genes are TRBV30 and TRBJ1-4; TRBD1 matches 9 bases. There are 12 residues in the CDR3. Germline CDR1 reads GTSNPN; CDR2 reads SVGIG (reference sequence). V was clipped by 5 bases and J by 7 bases; unmatched bases: 2. The CDR3 loop is CAWDRGTEKLFF. CDR3 DNA: TGTGCCTGGGACAGGGGGACTGAAAAACTGTTTTTT.

The chain employs TRBV10-3 and TRBJ2-7, with 9 bases lining up with TRBD1. Germline loops: CDR1 ENHRY, CDR2 SYGVKD. The CDR3 consists of 17 residues. The J segment lost 3 bases and the V segment lost 0 bases, leaving 9 bases of the junction unmatched. The chain's CDR3 is CAISESDPQGAFYEQYF. The CDR3 DNA follows: TGTGCCATCAGTGAGTCGGACCCACAGGGGGCGTTCTACGAGCAGTACTTC.

The chain combines TRBV7-8 with TRBJ2-5; D is unresolved. Germline loops: CDR1 SGHVS, CDR2 FQNEAQ. The germline V and J ends were trimmed by 5 bases and 5 bases, with 12 bases remaining between them. The CDR3 sequence is 13 residues long. In DNA, the CDR3 is TGTGCCAGCAGCCCACTTGTTTTCGAGACCCAGTACTTC. Its protein product is CASSPLVFETQYF.

Only one count was recorded for this clone. The chain links TRBV4-1 to TRBJ1-2, with TRBD1 matching over 7 bases. From germline, CDR1 is MGHRA and CDR2 YSYEKL. The CDR3 spans 14 residues. Germline trimming cut 1 base from V and 2 bases from J; bases unmatched to any gene: 1. In nucleotides, the CDR3 is TGCGCCAGCAGCCAAGCGACAGGGAACTATGGCTACACCTTC. This gives the protein CASSQATGNYGYTF.

V usage is TRBV7-2 and J usage is TRBJ2-7; 11 bases align to TRBD1. The V segment lost 6 bases and the J segment 6 bases; nucleotides outside the gene matches: 7. Germline V CDR1 and CDR2: SGHTA, FQGNSA. The CDR3 has 14 residues. The CDR3 here is CASRQPGTGGEQYF. The CDR3 nucleotides read TGTGCCAGCAGACAGCCCGGGACAGGGGGCGAGCAGTACTTC.

The chain is built from TRBV11-3 and TRBJ2-3, with D maybe TRBD1 (5 bases). Between the trimmed V and J ends, which lost 9 bases and 4 bases, there was a span of 17 bases. Germline CDR1 reads SGHNT; CDR2 reads YENEEA. CDR3 length: 14 amino acids. Here the CDR3 DNA reads TGTGCCAGAAAGTCCCAGGGATTCCCAGATACGCAGTATTTT. The encoded protein is CARKSQGFPDTQYF.

The J gene is TRBJ1-3, the V gene TRBV9; no definite D call. V dropped 4 bases and J dropped 2 bases, with 10 bases sitting between them. Germline values: CDR1 SGDLS, CDR2 YYNGEE. This CDR3 is built from 14 residues. CDR3 nucleotides: TGTGCCAGCAGCCCTCAGGTTGCTGGAAACACCATATATTTT. Encoded protein: CASSPQVAGNTIYF.

CDR3 DNA: TGTGCCAGCAGCTTTGGAATAGGAGGAGGAGTAAACACTGAAGCTTTCTTT. Protein: CASSFGIGGGVNTEAFF. The rearrangement links TRBV5-4 to TRBJ1-1; D is unresolved. Germline V gene data show CDR1 as SGHNT and CDR2 as YYREEE (reference sequence). V was pared by 2 bases and J by 2 bases, with 19 bases between. There are 17 residues in the CDR3.

CDR3 loop: CASSPSGGGYGYTF. The CDR3 nucleotides are TGTGCCAGCTCACCTTCGGGGGGCGGCTATGGCTACACCTTC. This rearrangement joins TRBV18 to TRBJ1-2; a weak D match, TRBD1 (6 bases). The CDR3 contains 14 residues. V was shortened by 3 bases and J by 4 bases, with 12 bases between the two germline ends. Germline V gives CDR1 KGHSH, CDR2 LQKENI.

The V gene is TRBV15, the J gene TRBJ1-6; D gene unclear. Germline values: CDR1 LNHNV, CDR2 YYDKDF (reference sequence). This CDR3 region has 15 residues. The V gene lost 1 base and the J gene lost 7 bases, with 11 bases spanning the gap. DNA for the CDR3: TGTGCCACCAGCAGAGGGGGAGTAAAGAATTCACCCCTCCACTTT. Amino acid sequence: CATSRGGVKNSPLHF.

V gene TRBV6-2 or TRBV6-3 combines with J gene TRBJ1-4; TRBD1 is a possible D gene (5 bases). CDR3 length equals 16 residues. CDR1 and CDR2 from the germline V gene are MNHEY and SVGEGT. The V and J ends lost 2 bases and 2 bases respectively, with 12 bases between them. This chain's CDR3 is CASSYGRGTTNEKLFF. The CDR3 coding sequence is TGTGCCAGCAGTTACGGGAGGGGCACGACTAATGAAAAACTGTTTTTT.

CDR3 nucleotide sequence: TGTGCCAGCAGCCCCGTAGGGGGGGCCTACTATGGCTACACCTTC. It codes for CASSPVGGAYYGYTF. The V gene is TRBV7-2, the J gene TRBJ1-2; a weak D match, TRBD1 (6 bases). Trimming left V 5 bases short and J 3 bases short, with 16 bases between. Per germline, CDR1 SGHTA and CDR2 FQGNSA. The CDR3 contains 15 residues.

Only one count was recorded for this clone. The chain uses TRBV18 and TRBJ1-4; 8 bases match TRBD1. This CDR3 region has 14 residues. V gave up 3 bases and J gave up 7 bases; unmatched junction bases: 4. In germline, CDR1 is KGHSH, CDR2 LQKENI. The DNA for the CDR3 is TGTGCCAGCTCACCCGGACAGGGAGGTGAAAAACTGTTTTTT. Amino acid sequence: CASSPGQGGEKLFF.

CDR3 nucleotide sequence: TGTGCCAGCAGTTACCTACCAGGAAGGGATCCAACCTACGAGCAGTACTTC. Encoded protein: CASSYLPGRDPTYEQYF. The rearrangement joins TRBV6-2 or TRBV6-3 to TRBJ2-7, with D uncertain. Deletions cut 2 bases from V and 2 bases from J, with 19 bases between. Germline V gene data show CDR1 as MNHEY and CDR2 as SVGEGT. The CDR3 is made up of 17 amino acids.

The chain uses TRBV18 and TRBJ1-5; D is unclear. Per germline, CDR1 KGHSH and CDR2 LQKENI. The CDR3 runs 13 residues. V gave up 6 bases and J gave up 4 bases, with 10 bases separating them. The CDR3 DNA is TGTGCCAGCTCGTTGGACGCAAATCAGCCCCAGCATTTT. It translates to CASSLDANQPQHF.

The V call is TRBV28, the J call TRBJ1-3; D might be TRBD1 (5 bases). This CDR3 spans 15 amino acids. Looked up from germline, CDR1 is MDHEN and CDR2 is SYDVKM. The V end lost 6 bases, the J end lost 0 bases, and 12 bases lay between the germline ends. The CDR3 sequence is CASRMGGVSGNTIYF. CDR3 bases: TGTGCCAGCAGGATGGGGGGAGTCTCTGGAAACACCATATATTTT.

This sequence joins TRBV7-8 and TRBJ1-2, with TRBD1 matching over 7 bases. The CDR3 is made up of 17 amino acids. With 2 bases clipped from V and 4 bases from J, the junction kept 13 bases outside the gene matches. Germline CDR1 and CDR2: SGHVS and FQNEAQ. The chain's CDR3 is CASSLTGPTGAPYGYTF. The CDR3 coding sequence is TGTGCCAGCAGCTTAACCGGCCCAACAGGGGCCCCCTATGGCTACACCTTC.

Written as DNA, the CDR3 is TGTGCCAGCAGATCCCCGGGACAGGGGGCCTACGAGCAGTACTTC. This codes for CASRSPGQGAYEQYF. The chain is built from TRBV11-2 and TRBJ2-7; 11 positions agree with TRBD1. The V gene end was trimmed by 6 bases and the J gene end by 2 bases; junction bases not matched to a gene: 6. The CDR3 spans 15 residues. The germline gives CDR1 SGHAT, CDR2 FQNNGV.

This clone was seen once. The V call is TRBV7-3, the J call TRBJ2-6, with D perhaps TRBD1 or TRBD2 (5 bases each). Trimming took off 5 bases at V and 10 bases at J, with 15 bases between the two ends. CDR1 and CDR2 from the germline V gene are SGHTA and FQGTGA. This CDR3 spans 14 amino acids. The CDR3 here is CASSEPGLKNVLTF. The CDR3 DNA is TGTGCCAGCAGCGAACCGGGGCTGAAGAACGTCCTGACTTTC.

This clone has more than one count but fewer than ten. The chain employs TRBV5-4 and TRBJ2-7; the match to TRBD2 covers 7 bases. V lost 0 bases and J lost 0; bases outside the gene matches: 6. This CDR3 spans 16 amino acids. Germline V gene sequence: CDR1 SGHNT, CDR2 YYREEE (reference sequence). CDR3 amino acids: CASSLGRGDPSYEQYF. The CDR3 DNA reads TGTGCCAGCAGCTTGGGCCGGGGGGACCCCTCCTACGAGCAGTACTTC.

V usage is TRBV7-6 and J usage is TRBJ1-4; 10 bases fit TRBD1. There are 15 residues in the CDR3. The trim removed 1 base at V and 8 bases at J, leaving 4 bases unmatched. Looked up from germline, CDR1 is SGHVS and CDR2 is FNYEAQ. The CDR3 here is CASSLGDRGKEKLFF. The CDR3 bases are TGTGCCAGCAGCTTAGGGGACAGGGGTAAAGAAAAACTGTTTTTT.

This chain links TRBV18 with TRBJ1-2; 11 bases align to TRBD1. The CDR3 loop spans 17 amino acids. The V and J ends lost 2 bases and 3 bases, in that order; junction bases with no gene match: 8. The V gene's germline CDR1 is KGHSH and CDR2 LQKENI. The chain's CDR3 is CASSPSLGQGADYGYTF. CDR3 in DNA: TGTGCCAGCTCACCATCGCTCGGACAGGGGGCCGACTATGGCTACACCTTC.

The rearrangement links TRBV19 to TRBJ2-1; 10 positions agree with TRBD1. CDR1 LNHDA and CDR2 SQIVND come from the germline V gene (reference sequence). Trimming removed 5 bases from V and 11 bases from J; junction bases left unmatched: 12. The CDR3 is 15 amino acids. The CDR3 region is CASSDRDRGAHKQFF. The CDR3 DNA reads as TGTGCCAGTAGTGACCGGGACAGGGGCGCCCATAAGCAGTTCTTC.

This clone was observed a single time. The chain joins TRBV9 to TRBJ2-7, with a tentative D call TRBD2 (7 bases). Trimming shortened V by 2 bases and J by 3 bases, and 15 bases separated the two germline ends. The CDR3 covers 15 residues. CDR1 is SGDLS and CDR2 is YYNGEE in the germline V gene. CDR3 nucleotide sequence: TGTGCCAGCAGCGTGGGCGGGGGCCTCCTCTACGAGCAGTACTTC. Translated: CASSVGGGLLYEQYF.